The 22 T cell receptor beta chains in this list originate from one sample, sequenced in a study of patients and donors after allogeneic stem cell transplantation. One entry per CDR3 protein results from TCRdb running MiXCR on the RT-PCR reads. Among 410,000 or so distinct CDR3 sequences listed, around 15% were seen once. Sequenced: blood, either unsorted or a sorted T cell fraction (not recorded which). These receptors were obtained from a human donor who was either an allogeneic HSCT recipient or a stem cell or donor lymphocyte infusion donor (not recorded which). It is not recorded whose cells these are; they may come from a transplant donor.

This clonotype was counted only a few times. This chain uses TRBV12-3 or TRBV12-4 with TRBJ1-3; no reliable D call. The CDR3 length is 14 residues. V was trimmed by 1 base and J by 4 bases, leaving 8 bases between them. Here the CDR3 DNA reads TGTGCCAGCAGTTTAGGGGATACAGGAAACACCATATATTTT. This translates into CASSLGDTGNTIYF.

This clonotype was counted a few times. The V and J genes are TRBV15 and TRBJ2-3; D ambiguous. CDR1 and CDR2 from the germline V gene are LNHNV and YYDKDF (reference sequence). Trimming removed 0 bases at V and 3 bases at J, with 1 base between. This CDR3 comprises 12 residues. For the CDR3, the DNA is TGTGCCACCAGCAGAGAGACAGATACGCAGTATTTT. Translating gives CATSRETDTQYF.

This clonotype was seen a handful of times. This chain uses TRBV4-1 with TRBJ2-1, with 8 bases identical to TRBD2. CDR3 length: 16 amino acids. The junction had 9 bases not matched to a gene; V was cut back by 0 bases and J by 8 bases. Germline CDR1 is MGHRA and CDR2 is YSYEKL. CDR3: CASSQDASGLSDEQFF. The CDR3, as DNA: TGCGCCAGCAGCCAAGATGCTAGCGGGTTATCGGATGAGCAGTTCTTC.

This clonotype was observed a handful of times. This chain joins TRBV18 and TRBJ1-1; no definite D call. Germline assignment: CDR1 KGHSH and CDR2 LQKENI. V gave up 6 bases and J gave up 3 bases, with 17 bases separating them. CDR3 length: 15 amino acids. The chain's CDR3 is CASSPNRFRDTEAFF. CDR3 sequence (DNA): TGTGCCAGCTCGCCCAATCGCTTTCGGGACACTGAAGCTTTCTTT.

The chain joins TRBV7-2 to TRBJ2-5, with 9 nucleotides matching TRBD1. This CDR3 comprises 15 residues. Unmatched junction bases numbered 5, after V lost 3 bases and J lost 3 bases. Germline V gene data show CDR1 as SGHTA and CDR2 as FQGNSA. In nucleotides, the CDR3 is TGTGCCAGCAGCTTTGGGGACAGGGTAAAAGAGACCCAGTACTTC. Translated, it gives CASSFGDRVKETQYF.

The chain uses TRBV27 and TRBJ2-7, with 11 bases aligning to TRBD2. CDR1 MNHEY and CDR2 SMNVEV come from the germline V gene (reference sequence). CDR3 size: 13 residues. V shed 6 bases and J 3 bases; nucleotides not matched to a gene: 1. The CDR3 loop reads CASRGTSGYEQYF. In DNA form, the CDR3 reads TGTGCCAGCAGGGGGACTAGCGGCTACGAGCAGTACTTC.

Many counts were recorded for this clonotype. The V gene is TRBV9, the J gene TRBJ1-1, with 7 bases fitting TRBD1. Germline loops: CDR1 SGDLS, CDR2 YYNGEE. This CDR3 has 14 amino acids. V shed 2 bases and J 1 base; nucleotides not matched to a gene: 2. CDR3 residues: CASSVGTANTEAFF. The DNA of the CDR3 is TGTGCCAGCAGCGTGGGGACAGCGAACACTGAAGCTTTCTTT.

This chain connects TRBV5-6 to TRBJ1-5; TRBD1 matches at 8 bases. Germline V gene sequence: CDR1 SGHDT, CDR2 YYEEEE. Unmatched junction bases numbered 4, after V lost 0 bases and J lost 5 bases. The CDR3 loop spans 15 amino acids. The CDR3 spells CASSLGRGRYQPQHF. The CDR3 DNA follows: TGTGCCAGCAGCTTGGGCAGGGGGCGATATCAGCCCCAGCATTTT.

The chain recombines TRBV30 with TRBJ1-1, with TRBD1 as a possible D gene (6 bases). The germline gives CDR1 GTSNPN, CDR2 SVGIG (reference sequence). This CDR3 has 13 amino acids. V shed 5 bases and J shed 8 bases, with 18 bases lying between them. The CDR3 loop is CAWGRDKDPEAFF. CDR3 DNA sequence: TGTGCCTGGGGCCGGGACAAGGATCCCGAAGCTTTCTTT.

In its sample, this clonotype was seen a few times. The rearrangement links TRBV5-1 to TRBJ2-3; the match to TRBD1 covers 7 bases. Germline values: CDR1 SGHRS, CDR2 YFSETQ. V shed 4 bases and J 4 bases; nucleotides not matched to a gene: 9. The CDR3 totals 15 residues. CDR3 region: CASSLQGQPPDTQYF. CDR3 nucleotide sequence: TGCGCCAGCAGCCTACAGGGACAGCCACCAGATACGCAGTATTTT.

There are a few counts of this clonotype. The chain has TRBV4-2 and TRBJ2-7; the match to TRBD1 covers 7 bases. This CDR3 is 15 amino acids long. Germline V CDR1 and CDR2: LGHNA, YNFKEQ. The V gene end was trimmed by 4 bases and the J gene end by 2 bases; junction bases not matched to a gene: 8. As DNA, the CDR3 is TGTGCCAGCAGCCCGGGGACAGCCTCACCCTACGAGCAGTACTTC. Translated: CASSPGTASPYEQYF.

CDR3 sequence (DNA): TGCAGTGCTAGAGGGATAGAGACTAGGAGTGAGCAGTTCTTC. As protein: CSARGIETRSEQFF. The chain combines TRBV20-1 with TRBJ2-1, with a possible D match to TRBD2 (6 bases). CDR3 length: 14 residues. V was shortened by 1 base and J by 9 bases, with 16 bases between the two germline ends. Per the germline V gene, CDR1 is DFQATT and CDR2 is SNEGSKA (reference sequence).

The chain uses TRBV7-6 and TRBJ1-3; D gene ambiguous. This CDR3 is 16 amino acids long. Germline lookup yields CDR1 SGHVS and CDR2 FNYEAQ. The V and J ends lost 8 bases and 8 bases respectively, with 25 bases between them. The CDR3 DNA reads TGTGCCAGCGGACGATCCTTGGATAACGAGAGAGACACCATATATTTT. The encoded protein is CASGRSLDNERDTIYF.

The chain employs TRBV6-1 and TRBJ1-6; D is undetermined. CDR1 is MNHNS and CDR2 is SASEGT in the germline V gene. The CDR3 loop spans 11 amino acids. V shed 2 bases and J shed 9 bases, with 2 bases lying between them. CDR3 amino acids: CASSECSPLHF. CDR3 in DNA: TGTGCCAGCAGTGAATGTTCACCCCTCCACTTT.

The chain is built from TRBV20-1 and TRBJ2-4; D may match TRBD1 or TRBD2 (6 bases each). CDR3 size: 13 residues. V was clipped by 4 bases and J by 3 bases, with 10 bases between them. In germline, CDR1 is DFQATT, CDR2 SNEGSKA (reference sequence). Written as DNA, the CDR3 is TGCAGTGCTAAGGAGGGGGTCAAAAACATTCAGTACTTC. Protein sequence: CSAKEGVKNIQYF.

This clonotype was counted at least ten times. The rearrangement uses TRBV5-1 and TRBJ2-3; TRBD2 matches 8 bases. The CDR3 contains 15 residues. Germline lookup yields CDR1 SGHRS and CDR2 YFSETQ. V was clipped by 1 base and J by 2 bases; unmatched bases: 3. The CDR3 loop is CASSLRLAFTDTQYF. CDR3 bases: TGCGCCAGCAGCTTGAGACTAGCGTTCACAGATACGCAGTATTTT.

This clonotype was detected many times. The genes are TRBV5-1 and TRBJ2-1; the D is unclear. This CDR3 has 17 residues. V was clipped by 5 bases and J by 4 bases, with 22 bases between them. Germline V gene data show CDR1 as SGHRS and CDR2 as YFSETQ. The CDR3 coding sequence is TGCGCCAGCAGACCTGATAAGACCCAGCTCCTTTACAATGAGCAGTTCTTC. This translates into CASRPDKTQLLYNEQFF.

This clonotype was observed a few times. This sequence joins TRBV9 and TRBJ2-2; D is possibly TRBD1 (5 bases). This CDR3 has 15 amino acids. CDR1 is SGDLS, CDR2 YYNGEE, per germline. The germline V and J ends were trimmed by 1 base and 0 bases, with 7 bases remaining between them. For the CDR3, the DNA is TGTGCCAGCAGCGTACAGGGTGCGAACACCGGGGAGCTGTTTTTT. Residues: CASSVQGANTGELFF.

This chain uses TRBV18 with TRBJ1-1, with no clear D. V lost 3 bases and J lost 5, with 16 bases in between. This CDR3 is 15 amino acids long. The germline V gene has CDR1 KGHSH and CDR2 LQKENI. CDR3 in amino acids: CASSPQQVSGTEAFF. In nucleotides, the CDR3 is TGTGCCAGCTCACCGCAGCAGGTCAGTGGGACTGAAGCTTTCTTT.

V and J are TRBV5-1 and TRBJ2-1; no reliable D call. Germline V gene lookup returns CDR1 SGHRS and CDR2 YFSETQ. The CDR3 length is 16 residues. Between the trimmed V and J ends, which lost 4 bases and 0 bases, there was a span of 14 bases. CDR3 nucleotides: TGCGCCAGCAGCCCCTCTGAAAGGAGCTCCTACAATGAGCAGTTCTTC. It codes for CASSPSERSSYNEQFF.

The table lists this clonotype with a few counts. The V call is TRBV6-2 or TRBV6-3, the J call TRBJ2-7; 7 nucleotides agree with TRBD2. Germline loops: CDR1 MNHEY, CDR2 SVGEGT. J gave up 3 bases and V 2 bases, and 4 bases lay outside the gene matches. The CDR3 spans 14 residues. In DNA form, the CDR3 reads TGTGCCAGCAGTTACACCGCGGGGGTCTACGAGCAGTACTTC. This translates into CASSYTAGVYEQYF.

The rearrangement uses TRBV6-1 and TRBJ1-4; 9 bases line up with TRBD1. This CDR3 has 14 amino acids. Germline CDR1 and CDR2: MNHNS and SASEGT. V lost 6 bases, J lost 5 bases, and 4 bases stayed unmatched. CDR3 residues: CASSGTGTNEKLFF. The CDR3 bases are TGTGCCAGCAGCGGGACAGGGACGAATGAAAAACTGTTTTTT.